One sample yielded the 13 T cell receptor beta chains listed below, sequenced in a study of blood T cell repertoires in COVID-19. Generated by immunoSEQ multiplex PCR, the TCRdb table keeps only in-frame clones and is missing some. The repertoire consists of roughly 250,000 clones, with 91% occurring once and the leading ten covering more than 1%. Sequences were obtained from PBMCs or T cells enriched from blood (not recorded which). The receptor source for this set is a human donor in a cohort exposed to, infected with or recovered from COVID-19 (not recorded which). The donor label of this sample is uncertain.

A single count supports this clone. This sequence joins TRBV18 and TRBJ2-7; 7 nucleotides align to TRBD1. The CDR3 is 13 amino acids. V shed 3 bases, J shed 7 bases, and the junction held 6 bases outside the gene matches. Germline CDR1 and CDR2: KGHSH and LQKENI. CDR3 DNA sequence: TGTGCCAGCTCACCCGACAGGGACGGGGAGCAGTACTTC. This gives the protein CASSPDRDGEQYF.

The chain couples TRBV7-2 to TRBJ1-2, with TRBD1 identical over 10 bases. J gave up 8 bases and V 6 bases, and 6 bases lay outside the gene matches. From germline, CDR1 is SGHTA and CDR2 FQGNSA. This CDR3 is built from 13 residues. The CDR3 DNA sequence: TGTGCCAGCAGTCGAAGGACAGGGGGAGGCTACACCTTC. Protein product: CASSRRTGGGYTF. The variable domain in full, completed from reference TRBV7-2 and TRBJ1-2, reads GAGVSQSPSNKVTEKGKDVELRCDPISGHTALYWYRQSLGQGLEFLIYFQGNSAPDKSGLPSDRFSAERTGGSVSTLTIQRTQQEDSAVYLCASSRRTGGGYTFGSGTRLTVV.

In this sample, this clone turned up once. The CDR3 sequence is CACLGSNYGYTF. DNA of the CDR3: TGTGCCTGCCTCGGGTCTAACTATGGCTACACCTTC. The V gene is TRBV30, the J gene TRBJ1-2; D not resolved. The ends were cut back, 6 bases at V and 0 bases at J, with 8 bases in the middle. The germline V gene encodes CDR1 GTSNPN and CDR2 SVGIG (reference sequence). The CDR3 has 12 residues.

The J gene is TRBJ1-1, the V gene TRBV5-1; D gene uncertain. The CDR3 totals 13 residues. Germline V lookup: CDR1 SGHRS, CDR2 YFSETQ. V gave up 2 bases and J gave up 1 base, with 6 bases separating them. The CDR3 spells CASSFSSNTEAFF. CDR3 nucleotide sequence: TGCGCCAGCAGCTTTTCGTCGAACACTGAAGCTTTCTTT.

The V call is TRBV19, the J call TRBJ1-1; D is unclear. There are 16 residues in the CDR3. Looked up from germline, CDR1 is LNHDA and CDR2 is SQIVND (reference sequence). V was cut by 4 bases and J by 0 bases, with 15 bases left in between. The CDR3 DNA sequence: TGTGCCAGTAGTACTTACCTGGGCCTGGTGAACACTGAAGCTTTCTTT. Translating gives CASSTYLGLVNTEAFF.

The sample holds one count of this clone. DNA for the CDR3: TGCGCCAGCAGCCAAACCCGGGACTTCAATCAGCCCCAGCATTTT. Residues: CASSQTRDFNQPQHF. V usage is TRBV4-1 and J usage is TRBJ1-5; maybe TRBD1 (5 bases). Germline V gene lookup returns CDR1 MGHRA and CDR2 YSYEKL. Trimming cost V 2 bases and J 3 bases, with 11 bases left between them. This CDR3 has 15 amino acids.

The chain is built from TRBV5-1 and TRBJ1-2; 8 bases fit TRBD1. V lost 6 bases and J lost 2; bases outside the gene matches: 6. The CDR3 contains 14 residues. Germline V lookup: CDR1 SGHRS, CDR2 YFSETQ. The CDR3 sequence is CASTTGQANYGYTF. The CDR3 DNA reads TGCGCCAGCACAACGGGACAGGCCAACTATGGCTACACCTTC.

A few counts support this clone. The chain links TRBV6-6 to TRBJ1-2; TRBD1 might be the D (6 bases). In germline, CDR1 is MNHNY, CDR2 SVGAGI (reference sequence). The ends were cut back, 10 bases at V and 8 bases at J, with 14 bases in the middle. The CDR3 loop spans 11 amino acids. CDR3 DNA sequence: TGTGCCACCACAGGGTTGGGAGGCTACACCTTC. This codes for CATTGLGGYTF.

The CDR3 loop is CASSSRQGSGYEQYF. The CDR3 bases are TGTGCCAGCAGTTCCAGACAGGGGAGTGGCTACGAGCAGTACTTC. The chain joins TRBV6-5 to TRBJ2-7; 8 positions match TRBD1. CDR3 length: 15 amino acids. The germline gives CDR1 MNHEY, CDR2 SVGAGI. Trimming at V came to 4 bases and at J to 3 bases, leaving 8 bases not matched to a gene.

This chain uses TRBV4-3 with TRBJ1-1, with D possibly being TRBD1 (5 bases). Per germline, CDR1 LGHNA and CDR2 YSLEER. The CDR3 totals 16 residues. V lost 0 bases and J 1 base, leaving 12 bases between the germline ends. CDR3 sequence (DNA): TGCGCCAGCAGCCAAGACCTGGTAGGGGCGAACACTGAAGCTTTCTTT. Protein: CASSQDLVGANTEAFF.

The count of this clone is one. This chain links TRBV19 with TRBJ2-1; perhaps TRBD1 as D (6 bases). Germline V gene data show CDR1 as LNHDA and CDR2 as SQIVND (reference sequence). CDR3 length equals 15 residues. V lost 2 bases to trimming and J lost 5 bases, with 13 bases between them. The CDR3 sequence: CASSITRGSNNEQFF. Here the CDR3 DNA reads TGTGCCAGTAGTATAACCAGGGGCTCTAACAATGAGCAGTTCTTC.

The chain carries TRBV9 and TRBJ1-4, with D possibly being TRBD1 (6 bases). V lost 0 bases and J lost 7, with 10 bases in between. CDR1 is SGDLS, CDR2 YYNGEE, per germline. The CDR3 consists of 14 residues. CDR3 in amino acids: CASSVDRDSEKLFF. CDR3 sequence (DNA): TGTGCCAGCAGCGTAGACAGGGATAGTGAAAAACTGTTTTTT.

This clone occurred many times. CDR3 sequence (DNA): TGTGCCAGCAGCCATCTCAGAGGTTATAGGTACGAGCAGTACTTC. Encoded protein: CASSHLRGYRYEQYF. The chain combines TRBV3-1 (or the pseudogene TRBV3-2) with TRBJ2-7; D is ambiguous. Trimming left V 3 bases short and J 4 bases short, with 16 bases between. Germline V gene lookup returns CDR1 LGHDT and CDR2 YNNKEL (reference sequence). There are 15 residues in the CDR3.